Listed below are T cell receptor beta chains from one sample, sequenced in a study of T-cell memory formation after mild COVID-19. From the 5' RACE reads, TCRdb called clonotypes with MiXCR, one entry per CDR3 protein. In the table there are approximately 500,000 distinct CDR3 sequences, more than 20% of which are singletons. Sequencing input: PBMCs or a T cell subset sorted from them (not recorded which). Receptors were obtained from an adult woman who had mild COVID-19 (a few samples of this study predate the infection). Cell type and time point are not known. The CDR3 runs from the conserved cysteine through the conserved F or W. The order of the fields is clone size, D gene, V gene, J gene, CDR3 protein, CDR3 DNA. A D gene is named only where the DNA matches it firmly. For some rows the clone size is stated as once, few or many, or as a class when expanded; others skip it.

-,-,TRBV7-9,TRBJ2-1,CASSFFLATDEQFF,TGTGCCAGCAGCTTTTTTTTAGCGACGGATGAGCAGTTCTTC
-,TRBD2,TRBV12-3/TRBV12-4,TRBJ2-1,CASSSWGGSGNEQFF,TGTGCCAGCTCCTCCTGGGGAGGGAGTGGCAATGAGCAGTTCTTC
few,TRBD1,TRBV7-9,TRBJ1-1,CASSLADRGRTEAFF,TGTGCCAGCAGCTTAGCGGACAGGGGGCGAACTGAAGCTTTCTTT
-,-,TRBV19,TRBJ2-7,CASSIAGPYEQYF,TGTGCCAGTAGTATCGCGGGGCCCTACGAGCAGTACTTC
-,-,TRBV29-1,TRBJ2-1,CSLIFQGGVGYGEQFF,TGCAGCCTTATCTTTCAAGGGGGAGTAGGGTACGGTGAGCAGTTCTTC
-,-,TRBV11-3,TRBJ2-2,CASSFTLRGPANTGELFF,TGTGCCAGCAGCTTTACCCTCCGGGGGCCAGCGAACACCGGGGAGCTGTTTTTT
-,-,TRBV4-3,TRBJ2-5,CASSQGILGTLGETQYF,TGCGCCAGCAGCCAAGGTATCCTCGGGACTTTAGGGGAGACCCAGTACTTC
-,-,TRBV18,TRBJ1-6,CASSPPSNSPLHF,TGTGCCAGCTCACCACCAAGCAATTCACCCCTCCACTTT
few,-,TRBV29-1,TRBJ2-5,CSVEEAGQAQTQYF,TGCAGCGTTGAAGAAGCGGGACAGGCGCAGACCCAGTACTTC
-,TRBD2,TRBV4-2,TRBJ2-7,CASSQDAGTNYEQYF,TGTGCCAGCAGCCAAGATGCTGGGACTAACTACGAGCAGTACTTC
-,TRBD1,TRBV4-1,TRBJ2-7,CASSRGQGTDEQYF,TGCGCCAGCAGCCGCGGACAGGGTACGGACGAGCAGTACTTC
-,TRBD2,TRBV2,TRBJ2-1,CASGTRAAEQFF,TGTGCCAGCGGGACTAGAGCTGCTGAGCAGTTCTTC
-,TRBD1,TRBV18,TRBJ1-1,CASSGPGQRENTEAFF,TGTGCCAGCTCAGGCCCGGGACAGCGTGAGAACACTGAAGCTTTCTTT
-,TRBD2,TRBV20-1,TRBJ2-3,CSARDLGLAGAAGFADTQYF,TGCAGTGCTAGAGATTTAGGGCTAGCGGGGGCGGCGGGTTTTGCAGATACGCAGTATTTT
few,TRBD1,TRBV5-1,TRBJ2-7,CASSISTGSSYEQYF,TGCGCCAGCAGCATATCGACAGGGAGTTCCTACGAGCAGTACTTC
-,-,TRBV19,TRBJ2-2,CASSLRAVGSGELFF,TGTGCCAGTAGCCTGCGGGCGGTGGGGTCCGGGGAGCTGTTTTTT
-,TRBD1,TRBV5-1,TRBJ2-5,CASSNQGVRETQYF,TGCGCCAGCAGTAACCAGGGGGTACGGGAGACCCAGTACTTC
-,-,TRBV27,TRBJ2-1,CASSPSLGFHEQFF,TGTGCCAGCAGTCCATCACTAGGATTCCATGAGCAGTTCTTC
few,-,TRBV12-3/TRBV12-4,TRBJ1-2,CASSLVDNYGYTF,TGTGCCAGCAGTTTGGTGGATAACTATGGCTACACCTTC
-,TRBD2,TRBV9,TRBJ2-7,CASSATSGRLSEQYF,TGTGCCAGCAGCGCCACTAGCGGGAGGTTGTCCGAGCAGTACTTC
-,-,TRBV2,TRBJ1-2,CASSELAGLDGYTF,TGTGCCAGCAGTGAATTGGCAGGGCTTGATGGCTACACCTTC
-,TRBD1,TRBV30,TRBJ1-2,CAWSPLGQGVDGYTF,TGTGCCTGGAGTCCCCTGGGACAGGGGGTGGATGGCTACACCTTC
few,-,TRBV30,TRBJ2-7,CAWSVGELEQYF,TGTGCCTGGAGTGTAGGAGAGCTAGAGCAGTACTTC